The present T cell receptor beta chain was sequenced within a study of OX40 agonist ivuxolimab in advanced cancers. Background on the study: The diagnoses of dose-escalation patients were hepatocellular carcinoma, melanoma, renal cell or head and neck cancer.

V lost 5 bases and J lost 6; bases outside the gene matches: 13. CDR1 is SGHAT and CDR2 is FQNNGV in the germline V gene. CDR3 length: 16 residues. The assay was immunoSEQ multiplex PCR, and TCRdb's table has in-frame clones only and misses some. Of 60,000 or so clones detected, about 90% appear once; the ten largest clones hold 16%. The origin of this receptor is an adult with an advanced solid tumor such as melanoma, head and neck, liver or kidney cancer. The chain has TRBV11-2 and TRBJ2-7, with 10 bases lining up with TRBD2. The input for sequencing was CD4+ or CD8+ T cells sorted from blood, taken in a trial of the OX40 agonist ivuxolimab. CDR3 coding DNA: TGTGCCAGCAGCCTCATCGGTGGGACTAGCGCGTCCGAGCAGTACTTC. Translation gives CASSLIGGTSASEQYF.